This paragraph covers one TCR beta chain sequence. In Susac syndrome patients, recently defined diagnostic criteria for definite or probable disease were met. Germline CDR1 DFQATT, CDR2 SNEGSKA (reference sequence). V lost 3 bases and J 3 bases, leaving 11 bases between the germline ends. This CDR3 has 13 residues. Reverse transcription of roughly 0.5 to 1 ug RNA used random hexamers. A multiplex approach, immunoSEQ multiplex PCR, amplified TCR beta CDR3 across 54 Vbeta and 13 Jbeta. TCRdb redid the calling of the immunoSEQ multiplex PCR reads with MiXCR, one entry per CDR3 protein. The sample records roughly 250,000 distinct CDR3 sequences, approximately 95% being singletons. The entry originates in a study of CD8 T cells in Susac syndrome.

Sequencing was performed on CD4+ T cells from PBMCs. The sequence derives from a human donor with Susac syndrome. The genes are TRBV20-1 and TRBJ1-2; TRBD1 is a possible D gene (6 bases). In nucleotides, the CDR3 is TGCAGTGCTAGTGTCAGGGGCTACTATGGCTACACCTTC. This translates into CSASVRGYYGYTF.